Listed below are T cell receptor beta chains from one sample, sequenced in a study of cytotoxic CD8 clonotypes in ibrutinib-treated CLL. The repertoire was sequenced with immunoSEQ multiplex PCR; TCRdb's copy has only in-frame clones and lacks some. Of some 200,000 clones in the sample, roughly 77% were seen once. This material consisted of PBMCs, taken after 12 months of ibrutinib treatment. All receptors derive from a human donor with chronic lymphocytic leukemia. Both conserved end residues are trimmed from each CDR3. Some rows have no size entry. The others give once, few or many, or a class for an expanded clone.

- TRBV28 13 ASSLLAGDLGTQY
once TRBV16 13 ASSQSRIQNTEAF
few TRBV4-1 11 ASSQDLGGGYT
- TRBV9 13 ASSVVTGGFTEAF
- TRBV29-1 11 SARGQGATEAF
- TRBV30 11 AWRASGPDTQY
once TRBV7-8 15 ASSPRGGFSGANVLT
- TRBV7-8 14 ASSLDRGLGDYGYT
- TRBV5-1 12 ASRLTRSGNTIY
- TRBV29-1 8 SISGGGYT
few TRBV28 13 ASSATGTGGYGYT
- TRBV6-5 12 ASSYSRGNQPQH
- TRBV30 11 AWGPGGAKTQY
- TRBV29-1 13 SALSGRGVENTIY
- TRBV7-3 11 ASSSTVTGELF
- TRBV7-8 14 ASSLAALGVYTEAF
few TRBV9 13 ASSSQGAAGNTIY
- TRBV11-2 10 ASSLSHGELF
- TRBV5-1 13 ASAGRRGEENIQY
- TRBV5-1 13 ASSFTPTEQETQY
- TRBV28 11 ASSKGGNYGYT
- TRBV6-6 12 ASTRTGTNYGYT
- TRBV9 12 ASSEGIYQETQY
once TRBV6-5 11 ASSYQVDTEAF
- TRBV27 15 ASSLGIGDVPQETQY
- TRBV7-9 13 ASSSIGQGGSPLH
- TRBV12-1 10 ASRLAEYEQY